This section outlines one TCR beta chain sequence together with its context. No antigen is known for it. Other DNA sequences within the sample encode an identical CDR3. The data are from a study of shared clonotypes between healthy human individuals. Study overall: Three plates each covered CD4 naive and memory; CD8 naive two, CD8 memory one.

Data came from immunoSEQ multiplex PCR; TCRdb stores just in-frame clones and leaves some out. The profile covers under 2,000,000 clones, with about 95% appearing a single time and roughly 1% taken by the ten largest. The naive CD8 fraction comprised CD45RO-negative cells positively selected for CCR7 and excluded terminally differentiated effector memory CD45RA+ cells. Adults of Caucasian background living in Nashville, Tennessee made up all donors. The study's findings and limits: Across a handful of donors, naive CD4 shared 4.5% to 6%, naive CD8 more than 3%, memory CD4 2% to 2.5%, memory CD8 under 0.5%.

V was clipped by 4 bases and J by 4 bases; unmatched bases: 3. Germline assignment: CDR1 SGDLS and CDR2 YYNGEE. This CDR3 region has 14 residues. The material sequenced was naive CD8+ T cells sorted from blood. The chain uses TRBV9 and TRBJ2-7, with TRBD2 matching over 12 bases. This receptor was identified in a man aged 18 to 29 in good health. The chain's CDR3 is CASSSGLAGYEQYF. DNA for the CDR3: TGTGCCAGCAGCTCGGGACTAGCGGGTTACGAGCAGTACTTC.